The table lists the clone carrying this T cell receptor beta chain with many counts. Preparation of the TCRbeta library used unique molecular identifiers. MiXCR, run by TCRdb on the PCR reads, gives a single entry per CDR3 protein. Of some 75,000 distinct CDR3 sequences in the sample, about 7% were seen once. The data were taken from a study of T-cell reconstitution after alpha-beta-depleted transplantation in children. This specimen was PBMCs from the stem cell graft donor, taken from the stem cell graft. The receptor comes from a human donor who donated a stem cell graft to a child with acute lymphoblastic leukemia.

CDR3 region: CASSLRGAGANVLTF. For the CDR3, the DNA is TGTGCCAGCAGTTTAAGGGGCGCTGGGGCCAACGTCCTGACTTTC. The chain combines TRBV27 with TRBJ2-6; maybe TRBD1 (5 bases). Trimming left V 2 bases short and J 2 bases short, with 7 bases between. Germline V gene sequence: CDR1 MNHEY, CDR2 SMNVEV (reference sequence). This CDR3 is 15 amino acids long.